This TCR beta chain is drawn from a study of tumor-infiltrating lymphocytes in primary liver carcinoma (dated by TCRdb to the late 2010s). Broadly, across the study: Of the five patients, three men and two women aged 30 to 69 years, four had hepatocellular carcinoma and one had combined HCC and intrahepatic cholangiocarcinoma. Roughly 3.5 to 7.5 million productive TCRbeta reads were obtained per sample, and no significant difference in read depth was found between tissue types. TCRbeta repertoire sequencing covered about 35 specimens from 5 patients: about 25 tumor regions, 5 adjacent noncancerous liver tissues and 5 peripheral blood samples. Reproducibility between technical replicate repertoires was high, with correlation coefficients above 0.98 and mean shared-clone rates approximately 0.9. Agilent mRNA microarray profiling was performed on the roughly 27 tumor region samples to relate TCRbeta repertoire diversity to the local molecular phenotype. TCRbeta repertoire sequencing, expression microarrays and whole-exome sequencing were combined in the study across five regions of each liver tumor, with adjacent normal tissue and blood also included. Tumors of the five patients were stage T1-T3 N0M0 with maximum diameters of roughly 4.2 to 11 cm.

Notes on this clonotype: Its antigen is still unknown. No much larger clone exists at a distance of one base, and base qualities are not known.

Without any cell sorting, total RNA and DNA were co-extracted from roughly 18-30 mg of bulk tissue using the AllPrep DNA/RNA mini kit. Roughly five patients with histopathologically diagnosed primary liver carcinoma underwent surgical resection in China between late 2015 and March 2016. Patients had chronic HBV infection and were treatment-naive at sampling. Each tumor was sampled at five spatially separated regions: the superior, inferior, left-lateral and right-lateral poles and the tumor centre. More than 75% viable tumor cells were found by histology in every tumor sample. Fresh tumor and adjacent tissue pieces were bisected; one half was stored in RNAlater at -80°C, the other sent for histology. A constant-region primer and ProtoScript II reverse transcriptase were used to reverse-transcribe TCRbeta-specific cDNA from roughly 0.5 ug total RNA. Three nested multiplex PCR rounds, following a slightly modified ARM-PCR procedure, were used to build the TCRbeta libraries. Multiplex TRBV1-TRBV30 forward primers and a Cbeta reverse primer were used in the first two PCR rounds, each of which was run for 10 cycles. Sample barcodes and Illumina adapters were added in a final 25-cycle PCR with Deep VentR polymerase. Before sequencing, amplicons of 200-500 bp were gel-purified using a QIAquick gel extraction kit. An Illumina HiSeq 2500 was used to sequence the TCRbeta amplicons with 250-bp paired-end reads. On the authors' methods: Trimmomatic v0.33 was used to quality-trim the reads, and FLASH v1.2.11 was used to merge paired reads so that full CDR3 sequences could be recovered. V, D and J germline segments were assigned to the rearranged TCRbeta sequences by MiGEC v1.2.1b. Clonotype statistics, along with Shannon-Wiener diversity indices, were calculated using VDJtools v1.0.0. To cut down on sampling bias, every analysis after diversity analysis relied on just the 250 most abundant clonotypes from each sample. TCRdb ran its own pipeline on the public reads, namely fastp trimming at Q25 and MiXCR clone calling, and kept in-frame beta chains. Duplicate CDR3 protein sequences are folded into a single record with the most common DNA and genes. These V and J calls rely on TCRdb rather than the paper's analysis. In this sample the table shows more than 95,000 distinct CDR3 sequences, around 83% of which occur a single time. Approximately 20% of the sample rests with the top ten.

Broad study findings and their caveats: Only about 7.5-25% of top clones were found in all five regions of a tumor, suggesting spatial heterogeneity of tumor-infiltrating T cells. With just 4 or 5 patients in the study, the authors point out that the findings should be validated in a larger study. Consistent with antigen-driven expansion, pairs of tumor regions showed higher repertoire overlap (mean roughly 36%) than either tumor-adjacent pairs (around 17%) or tumor-blood pairs (approximately 14%). Only the TCR beta chain was sequenced, so true repertoire diversity is likely underestimated because unpaired alpha chains were not captured. Comparison of CD4+ and CD8+ T cell repertoires was precluded by the use of bulk unsorted samples. A significantly larger repertoire fraction was made up by the top 250 clones in tumors than in blood (p = 0.039).

Deletion took 7 bases off V and 9 bases off J, with a span of 18 bases between the germline ends. There are 14 amino acids in the CDR3, from cysteine to phenylalanine inclusive. Only the CDR3 DNA is retained, 42 bases long and in frame from the first base. Sample: liver tumor tissue from sampling region 3. According to the study, the label for this sample's cell subset or site signals: tumor region T3, left-lateral pole. The clonotype comes from a man in his forties with primary liver carcinoma and hepatitis B virus infection. The chain employs TRBV12-3 or TRBV12-4 and TRBJ2-2; TRBD2 could be the D gene, as 5 bases match. In nucleotide form, the sequence is TGTGCCAGCAATGATCGGGGTGCAAGCAGGGAGCTGTTTTTT. Its coded protein is CASNDRGASRELFF.